This passage covers 7 T cell receptor beta chains from one sample sequenced in a study of CD8+ T cells in alopecia areata. Extraction of RNA preceded its reverse transcription into cDNA, which served as the sequencing template. Profiling relied on immunoSEQ multiplex PCR, and the TCRdb table lists in-frame clones only, not all of them. The sample lists about 7,500 clones, approximately 70% occurring once. CD4+ cells obtained from five patients were subjected to sorting into CD25+CD127- cells. Sequencing was done on a sample of CD4+ Tregs sorted from blood. These TCRs come from a human donor with alopecia areata.

Only a few counts were recorded for this clone. The genes are TRBV6-5 and TRBJ1-2, with D possibly being TRBD1 (5 bases). V was pared by 0 bases and J by 5 bases, with 10 bases between. CDR1 MNHEY and CDR2 SVGAGI come from the germline V gene. This CDR3 has 14 amino acids. The CDR3 loop is CASSYSGLLYGYTF. For the CDR3, the DNA is TGTGCCAGCAGTTACTCGGGACTGCTATATGGCTACACCTTC.

V and J are TRBV27 and TRBJ1-4, with D perhaps matching TRBD1 (6 bases). Germline CDR1 and CDR2: MNHEY and SMNVEV (reference sequence). V lost 5 bases and J 2 bases, leaving 21 bases between the germline ends. The CDR3 has 18 amino acids. The CDR3, as DNA: TGTGCCAGCAGTCACCTCGCGCAGGGGCCGGCGACTAATGAAAAACTGTTTTTT. Protein: CASSHLAQGPATNEKLFF.

V gene TRBV28 combines with J gene TRBJ1-1; maybe TRBD1 (5 bases). Germline lookup yields CDR1 MDHEN and CDR2 SYDVKM. The CDR3 consists of 19 residues. Between the trimmed V and J ends, which lost 3 bases and 1 base, there was a span of 24 bases. CDR3: CASSFIGGIVGPGNTEAFF. CDR3 DNA sequence: TGTGCCAGCAGTTTTATTGGGGGTATCGTAGGGCCGGGGAACACTGAAGCTTTCTTT.

This clone was observed a handful of times. This chain joins TRBV2 and TRBJ2-2, with TRBD1 matching over 9 bases. Germline V lookup: CDR1 SNHLY, CDR2 FYNNEI. Unmatched junction bases numbered 17, after V lost 7 bases and J lost 5 bases. This CDR3 spans 18 amino acids. The CDR3 DNA reads TGTGCCAGCACAGAGGTGGACAGGGGTCTAGTTCGGACCGGGGAGCTGTTTTTT. Residues: CASTEVDRGLVRTGELFF.

The chain carries TRBV2 and TRBJ2-1; unclear D gene. Trimming took 6 bases from V and 1 from J, leaving 10 bases between them. The CDR3 extends over 14 amino acids. Germline assignment: CDR1 SNHLY and CDR2 FYNNEI. The CDR3 here is CASRPGPSYNEQFF. CDR3 bases: TGTGCCAGCAGACCGGGTCCTTCCTACAATGAGCAGTTCTTC.

This chain links TRBV10-1 with TRBJ2-7; TRBD2 might be the D (6 bases). The CDR3 consists of 13 residues. CDR1 WNHNN and CDR2 SYGVQD come from the germline V gene (reference sequence). Deletions cut 2 bases from V and 6 bases from J, with 11 bases between. CDR3 amino acids: CASSEDPGGEQYF. The CDR3 DNA reads as TGCGCCAGCAGTGAGGATCCCGGGGGCGAGCAGTACTTC.

The chain is built from TRBV19 and TRBJ1-5; TRBD1 matches at 7 bases. V gave up 4 bases and J gave up 2 bases; unmatched junction bases: 8. The CDR3 spans 16 residues. CDR1 and CDR2 from the germline V gene are LNHDA and SQIVND (reference sequence). The CDR3 nucleotides read TGTGCCAGTAGTACCCGACAGGGTTGGGGCAATCAGCCCCAGCATTTT. It translates to CASSTRQGWGNQPQHF.